These T cell receptor beta chains were read from a single sample in a study of radiation and T cells in renal cell carcinoma. Assay: immunoSEQ multiplex PCR; the TCRdb copy retains only in-frame clones and omits some. In the table there are 100,000 to 150,000 clones, around 80% of which are singletons. Source: blood, taken from a patient whose treatment included radiotherapy and nephrectomy. These receptors came from a woman aged 60-75 years with renal cell carcinoma. CDR3s leave out the opening cysteine and the closing phenylalanine or tryptophan. Fields, in order: V gene, J gene, CDR3 protein.

v_gene: TRBV11-2; j_gene: TRBJ2-2; CDR3aa: ASSFSGGHNTGELF
v_gene: TRBV28; j_gene: TRBJ2-7; CDR3aa: ASSTPRRDPSSY
v_gene: TRBV7-2; j_gene: TRBJ2-5; CDR3aa: ASSPRGFSGVQETQY
v_gene: TRBV6-6; j_gene: TRBJ2-3; CDR3aa: ASSYWGGGTDTQY
v_gene: TRBV4-2; j_gene: TRBJ2-7; CDR3aa: ASSQDSMAYEQY
v_gene: TRBV13; j_gene: TRBJ2-7; CDR3aa: ASSSRVRKNEQY
v_gene: TRBV5-1; j_gene: TRBJ2-7; CDR3aa: ASSEAYEQY
v_gene: TRBV30; j_gene: TRBJ1-1; CDR3aa: AWRNIVTEAF
v_gene: TRBV6-5; j_gene: TRBJ2-1; CDR3aa: ASSSDFGSYNEQF
v_gene: TRBV7-6; j_gene: TRBJ2-1; CDR3aa: ASSLQGPNEQF
v_gene: TRBV7-9; j_gene: TRBJ2-5; CDR3aa: ASRAGPYQETQY
v_gene: TRBV28; j_gene: TRBJ2-7; CDR3aa: ASSFYHRDIIYEQY
v_gene: TRBV9; j_gene: TRBJ2-1; CDR3aa: ASSDRRQSSYNEQF
v_gene: TRBV6-5; j_gene: TRBJ1-1; CDR3aa: ASSYQGQGVIEAF
v_gene: TRBV7-2; j_gene: TRBJ2-7; CDR3aa: ASSFSGTGTEQY
v_gene: TRBV7-6; j_gene: TRBJ2-1; CDR3aa: ASSLEPYNEQF
v_gene: TRBV18; j_gene: TRBJ2-3; CDR3aa: ASSPYRGTDTQY
v_gene: TRBV28; j_gene: TRBJ1-5; CDR3aa: ASSGTRDRVRPQH
v_gene: TRBV4-3; j_gene: TRBJ2-1; CDR3aa: ASSQDRLAGGWF
v_gene: TRBV6-5; j_gene: TRBJ1-3; CDR3aa: ASSYSSDSGNTIY
v_gene: TRBV9; j_gene: TRBJ1-2; CDR3aa: ASSTRKGGYT
v_gene: TRBV7-3; j_gene: TRBJ2-2; CDR3aa: ASGRQGTGELF
v_gene: TRBV6-1; j_gene: TRBJ1-1; CDR3aa: ASSSTEAF
v_gene: TRBV6-5; j_gene: TRBJ1-2; CDR3aa: ASSYSRDRGGYT
v_gene: TRBV19; j_gene: TRBJ1-3; CDR3aa: ATGTGRGTGNTIY
v_gene: TRBV7-9; j_gene: TRBJ1-1; CDR3aa: ASSPTGRGTEAF
v_gene: TRBV2; j_gene: TRBJ2-2; CDR3aa: ASSRSNTGELF
v_gene: TRBV19; j_gene: TRBJ1-5; CDR3aa: ASNIVGRRNQPQH
v_gene: TRBV10-1; j_gene: TRBJ2-7; CDR3aa: ASSGDTYEQY